This T cell receptor (beta chain) appears in the sequencing data of a study of T cells in localized non-small cell lung cancer. Only in-frame clones appear in the TCRdb table, and some are missing; sequencing was by immunoSEQ multiplex PCR. Seen here are around 15,000 clones, approximately 89% observed once, and the top ten hold around a quarter. With regard to this clone: Its target is not known.

V dropped 4 bases and J dropped 6 bases, with 10 bases sitting between them. The length of the CDR3 is 13 residues. The germline V gene has CDR1 LGHNA and CDR2 YNFKEQ. General study results and limits: Higher T cell density in the blood was associated with longer overall survival, whereas higher adjacent-lung clonality associated with shorter survival.

V gene TRBV4-2 combines with J gene TRBJ2-1, with a tentative D call TRBD2 (7 bases). This receptor was taken from a female donor older than 55 with stage I squamous cell lung carcinoma. The sequences come from peripheral blood, collected before any cancer treatment. CDR3 sequence: CASSRGGVNEQFF. The CDR3 nucleotides are TGTGCCAGCAGCCGGGGGGGCGTCAATGAGCAGTTCTTC.